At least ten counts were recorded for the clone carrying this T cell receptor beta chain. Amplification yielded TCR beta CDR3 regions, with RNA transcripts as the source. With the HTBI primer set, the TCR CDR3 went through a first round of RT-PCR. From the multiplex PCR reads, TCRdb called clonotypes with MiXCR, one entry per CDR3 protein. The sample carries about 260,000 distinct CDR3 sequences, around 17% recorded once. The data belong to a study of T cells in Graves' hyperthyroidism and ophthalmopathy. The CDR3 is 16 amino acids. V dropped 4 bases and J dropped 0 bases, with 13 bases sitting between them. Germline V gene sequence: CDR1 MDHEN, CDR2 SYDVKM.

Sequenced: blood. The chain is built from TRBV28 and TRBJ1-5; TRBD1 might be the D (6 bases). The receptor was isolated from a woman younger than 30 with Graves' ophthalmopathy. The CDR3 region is CASSSPQGISNQPQHF. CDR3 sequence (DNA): TGTGCCAGCAGTTCCCCTCAGGGGATTAGCAATCAGCCCCAGCATTTT.